This entry lists 26 T cell receptor beta chains sequenced from one sample in a study of control samples from healthy donors and cancer patients. This table comes from immunoSEQ multiplex PCR, and its TCRdb copy is limited to in-frame clones, with some not included. This table has 90,000 to 130,000 clones, around nine tenths appearing once. The specimen sequenced was PBMCs. The source of these receptors is a woman aged 55-70 years with lung cancer.

This rearrangement joins TRBV6-5 to TRBJ2-2; 10 bases line up with TRBD2. Trimming cost V 10 bases and J 4 bases; bases outside gene matches: 9. Germline V gene sequence: CDR1 MNHEY, CDR2 SVGAGI. CDR3 length equals 15 residues. Here the CDR3 DNA reads TGTGCCACCCTGGGGCTAGCGGGAGTCACCGGGGAGCTGTTTTTT. Residues: CATLGLAGVTGELFF.

This chain joins TRBV30 and TRBJ1-1; TRBD1 might be the D (5 bases). Germline values: CDR1 GTSNPN, CDR2 SVGIG (reference sequence). The CDR3 runs 15 residues. V was shortened by 5 bases and J by 5 bases, with 21 bases between the two germline ends. CDR3 in amino acids: CAWVRDRLWGTEAFF. CDR3 nucleotides: TGTGCCTGGGTTCGGGACCGGTTGTGGGGTACTGAAGCTTTCTTT.

V usage is TRBV7-8 and J usage is TRBJ2-3, with 12 bases matching TRBD2. J lost 4 bases, V lost 6 bases, and 8 bases had no gene match. CDR1 SGHVS and CDR2 FQNEAQ come from the germline V gene. This CDR3 contains 16 residues. CDR3 in DNA: TGTGCCAGCAGTGGAGGCCTAGCGGGAGGGCCAGATACGCAGTATTTT. It specifies CASSGGLAGGPDTQYF.

The chain uses TRBV9 and TRBJ2-7; D is ambiguous. Germline V gives CDR1 SGDLS, CDR2 YYNGEE. V was shortened by 0 bases and J by 7 bases, with 17 bases between the two germline ends. The CDR3 extends over 15 amino acids. CDR3 DNA sequence: TGTGCCAGCAGCGTAGACGGTCTGTCGGTCCCTGAGCAGTACTTC. Its protein product is CASSVDGLSVPEQYF.

The J gene is TRBJ1-2, the V gene TRBV27; D unresolved. The CDR3 covers 15 residues. The V end lost 5 bases, the J end lost 0 bases, and 13 bases lay between the germline ends. Germline V gene lookup returns CDR1 MNHEY and CDR2 SMNVEV (reference sequence). CDR3 residues: CASSLVGSTNYGYTF. As DNA, the CDR3 is TGTGCCAGCAGTCTCGTTGGAAGTACTAACTATGGCTACACCTTC.

This clone was seen once. This sequence joins TRBV28 and TRBJ2-7, with D possibly being TRBD2 (5 bases). Trimming took 8 bases from V and 3 from J, leaving 14 bases between them. The CDR3 is 13 amino acids. Germline V lookup: CDR1 MDHEN, CDR2 SYDVKM. CDR3 region: CASGSGGFYEQYF. In DNA form, the CDR3 reads TGTGCCAGCGGGAGTGGAGGCTTCTACGAGCAGTACTTC.

The V gene is TRBV28, the J gene TRBJ1-2; 8 nucleotides line up with TRBD1. CDR3 length: 15 residues. Trimming at V came to 2 bases and at J to 6 bases, leaving 8 bases not matched to a gene. Germline values: CDR1 MDHEN, CDR2 SYDVKM. The DNA for the CDR3 is TGTGCCAGCAGTTTAAGCGGCAGGGGGCCGAATGGCTACACCTTC. This sequence encodes CASSLSGRGPNGYTF.

This clone was detected once. This rearrangement joins TRBV6-5 to TRBJ2-3; D may be TRBD2 (5 bases). V was pared by 7 bases and J by 0 bases, with 14 bases between. The CDR3 spans 15 residues. CDR1 and CDR2 (germline): MNHEY, SVGAGI. This chain's CDR3 is CASTRAGLSTDTQYF. Here the CDR3 DNA reads TGTGCCAGCACGAGGGCGGGCTTAAGCACAGATACGCAGTATTTT.

J is TRBJ1-5 and V is TRBV19; the D gene is possibly TRBD1 (6 bases). This CDR3 contains 13 residues. From germline, CDR1 is LNHDA and CDR2 SQIVND (reference sequence). Trimming took off 9 bases at V and 5 bases at J, with 14 bases between the two ends. In DNA, the CDR3 is TGTGCCAGCCATACAGGGAGTTATCAGCCCCAGCATTTT. Amino acid sequence: CASHTGSYQPQHF.

V is TRBV5-5 and J is TRBJ2-1; D gene unclear. Germline V gene lookup returns CDR1 SGHKS and CDR2 YYEKEE (reference sequence). The CDR3 covers 14 residues. Deletions cut 4 bases from V and 0 bases from J, with 8 bases between. CDR3 protein: CASSRVSSYNEQFF. The CDR3 bases are TGTGCCAGCAGCAGGGTGAGCTCCTACAATGAGCAGTTCTTC.

For this clone: The same CDR3 can be traced to other DNA sequences in this sample. This chain joins TRBV4-3 and TRBJ1-1; the D is unclear. The CDR3 loop spans 14 amino acids. Germline assignment: CDR1 LGHNA and CDR2 YSLEER. Between the trimmed V and J ends, which lost 0 bases and 1 base, there was a span of 6 bases. In DNA, the CDR3 is TGCGCCAGCAGCCAAGAGATCAGGAACACTGAAGCTTTCTTT. Its translation: CASSQEIRNTEAFF.

The chain recombines TRBV7-3 with TRBJ2-1, with D perhaps matching TRBD1 or TRBD2 (5 bases each). The V gene lost 5 bases and the J gene lost 1 base, with 9 bases spanning the gap. Germline V gene lookup returns CDR1 SGHTA and CDR2 FQGTGA. CDR3 size: 14 residues. CDR3 DNA: TGTGCCAGCAGCCGGGACCCTTCCTACAATGAGCAGTTCTTC. Translation gives CASSRDPSYNEQFF. Filled out from reference TRBV7-3 and TRBJ2-1, the complete variable domain reads GAGVSQTPSNKVTEKGKYVELRCDPISGHTALYWYRQSLGQGPEFLIYFQGTGAADDSGLPNDRFFAVRPEGSVSTLKIQRTERGDSAVYLCASSRDPSYNEQFFGPGTRLTVL.

The rearrangement links TRBV3-1 (or the pseudogene TRBV3-2) to TRBJ2-5, with 11 bases fitting TRBD2. The germline V gene encodes CDR1 LGHDT and CDR2 YNNKEL (reference sequence). The CDR3 length is 15 residues. V shed 5 bases and J 5 bases; nucleotides not matched to a gene: 7. CDR3 coding DNA: TGTGCCAGCAGCGGGACTAGCGGTGGCGGGGAGACCCAGTACTTC. Its protein is CASSGTSGGGETQYF.

V gene TRBV6-2 or TRBV6-3 combines with J gene TRBJ1-2; the match to TRBD1 covers 7 bases. CDR1 is MNHEY and CDR2 is SVGEGT in the germline V gene. V shed 6 bases and J 4 bases; nucleotides not matched to a gene: 14. The CDR3 runs 16 residues. CDR3 sequence: CASSQGRGTVGYGYTF. The CDR3 DNA reads as TGTGCCAGCAGCCAAGGTCGTGGGACAGTGGGCTATGGCTACACCTTC.

This sequence joins TRBV15 and TRBJ1-2; 10 bases line up with TRBD1. Germline CDR1 and CDR2: LNHNV and YYDKDF (reference sequence). V lost 7 bases and J lost 7; bases outside the gene matches: 6. CDR3 size: 13 residues. The CDR3 protein is CATTGTGDIGYTF. The CDR3 DNA reads TGTGCCACCACGGGGACAGGGGATATTGGCTACACCTTC. Full variable domain (remainder filled in from reference TRBV15 and TRBJ1-2): DAMVIQNPRYQVTQFGKPVTLSCSQTLNHNVMYWYQQKSSQAPKLLFHYYDKDFNNEADTPDNFQSRRPNTSFCFLDIRSPGLGDTAMYLCATTGTGDIGYTFGSGTRLTVV.

The chain carries TRBV27 and TRBJ2-3, with TRBD1 as a possible D gene (5 bases). The germline V gene encodes CDR1 MNHEY and CDR2 SMNVEV (reference sequence). Trimming shortened V by 8 bases and J by 0 bases, and 15 bases separated the two germline ends. The CDR3 sequence is 15 residues long. Here the CDR3 reads CASSQGVTSTDTQYF. CDR3 bases: TGTGCCAGCTCCCAGGGTGTGACTAGCACAGATACGCAGTATTTT.

The genes are TRBV5-1 and TRBJ2-7; the D gene is possibly TRBD1 (6 bases). Germline V gives CDR1 SGHRS, CDR2 YFSETQ. The CDR3 is made up of 11 amino acids. Trimming took 5 bases from V and 4 from J, leaving 7 bases between them. DNA for the CDR3: TGCGCCAGCAGTGACAGGTACGAGCAGTACTTC. This translates into CASSDRYEQYF.

The chain carries TRBV9 and TRBJ1-1; D possibly corresponds to TRBD1 (6 bases). Between the trimmed V and J ends, which lost 0 bases and 4 bases, there was a span of 16 bases. Germline CDR1 reads SGDLS; CDR2 reads YYNGEE. CDR3 length: 16 amino acids. The CDR3 sequence is CASSVGLQGGITEAFF. The CDR3 DNA reads as TGTGCCAGCAGCGTAGGACTACAGGGAGGCATCACTGAAGCTTTCTTT.

V gene TRBV15 combines with J gene TRBJ1-6, with 10 bases lining up with TRBD1. The germline gives CDR1 LNHNV, CDR2 YYDKDF (reference sequence). This CDR3 region has 16 residues. The V and J ends lost 0 bases and 7 bases, in that order; junction bases with no gene match: 3. The CDR3 is CATSREGTGVNSPLHF. CDR3 DNA sequence: TGTGCCACCAGCAGAGAGGGGACAGGGGTAAATTCACCCCTCCACTTT.

This sequence joins TRBV7-9 and TRBJ2-4; a possible D gene is TRBD1 (6 bases). V lost 2 bases and J lost 1, with 9 bases in between. This CDR3 contains 15 residues. Germline V CDR1 and CDR2: SEHNR, FQNEAQ (reference sequence). The CDR3 DNA follows: TGTGCCAGCAGCTTACCACAGGGTGCCAAAAACATTCAGTACTTC. This gives the protein CASSLPQGAKNIQYF.

The chain combines TRBV7-9 with TRBJ1-1, with unresolved D. The V end lost 5 bases, the J end lost 6 bases, and 10 bases lay between the germline ends. The CDR3 is made up of 12 amino acids. Per the germline V gene, CDR1 is SEHNR and CDR2 is FQNEAQ (reference sequence). CDR3 DNA: TGTGCCAGCAGCCGGATGGTAGCTGAAGCTTTCTTT. It is translated as CASSRMVAEAFF.

This rearrangement joins TRBV5-1 to TRBJ2-1; TRBD2 agrees at 13 bases. J was trimmed by 8 bases and V by 4 bases; bases with no gene match: 9. The CDR3 is 16 residues long. Germline V gene data show CDR1 as SGHRS and CDR2 as YFSETQ. The CDR3 DNA reads as TGCGCCAGCAGCCAACCTGGACTAGCGGGAGTTCATGAGCAGTTCTTC. Translation: CASSQPGLAGVHEQFF.

The genes are TRBV28 and TRBJ1-3; D gene uncertain. Germline V gives CDR1 MDHEN, CDR2 SYDVKM. Trimming took 2 bases from V and 0 from J, leaving 8 bases between them. The CDR3 contains 15 residues. CDR3 nucleotides: TGTGCCAGCAGTTTACAATTTAGCTCTGGAAACACCATATATTTT. Translating it yields CASSLQFSSGNTIYF.

This chain uses TRBV10-3 with TRBJ1-5; 7 bases agree with TRBD1. The CDR3 covers 13 residues. Trimming took 9 bases from V and 7 from J; bases not matched to a gene: 9. CDR1 and CDR2 from the germline V gene are ENHRY and SYGVKD. DNA for the CDR3: TGTGCCATTTCACAGGGGTTAGGGCAGCCCCAGCATTTT. It encodes CAISQGLGQPQHF.

This chain connects TRBV29-1 to TRBJ1-2; 9 bases fit TRBD1. The CDR3 is made up of 14 amino acids. Germline CDR1 is SQVTM and CDR2 is ANQGSEA. V lost 5 bases, J lost 4 bases, and 8 bases stayed unmatched. The CDR3 nucleotides read TGCAGCGTTTGGGACAGGGTGTCTTCCTATGGCTACACCTTC. Protein sequence: CSVWDRVSSYGYTF.

This clone showed up just once. The rearrangement links TRBV5-1 to TRBJ1-1; TRBD1 agrees at 9 bases. This CDR3 is 14 amino acids long. The J segment lost 1 base and the V segment lost 4 bases, leaving 2 bases of the junction unmatched. Germline V gene sequence: CDR1 SGHRS, CDR2 YFSETQ. The CDR3 DNA is TGCGCCAGCAGCGAGGGACAGGGGAACACTGAAGCTTTCTTT. Translated, it gives CASSEGQGNTEAFF.